This TCR beta chain originates from a study of blood T cell repertoires in COVID-19. About the study: The study drew acute and convalescent COVID-19 samples from the United States, Italy and Spain.

The V end lost 0 bases, the J end lost 0 bases, and 13 bases lay between the germline ends. This CDR3 is built from 16 residues. CDR1 and CDR2 (germline): SGHRS, YFSETQ. In the authors' workflow: Reference gene primer amplification in the assay estimated nucleated cell counts. TCRdb's table, derived via immunoSEQ multiplex PCR, lists solely in-frame clones and lacks some. Clonal size and the V and J genes are those of that table, whereas D and trimming came from the DNA. The sample holds approximately 90,000 clones, approximately 80% seen once. This receptor was obtained from a man in his 70s with COVID-19, enrolled during active disease. The sequencing sample was made of peripheral blood. This chain uses TRBV5-1 with TRBJ2-7, with unresolved D. CDR3 in amino acids: CASSLVPGPSSYEQYF. The CDR3 DNA reads as TGCGCCAGCAGCTTGGTACCAGGCCCGAGCTCCTACGAGCAGTACTTC.